One sample yielded the 2 T cell receptor beta chains listed below, sequenced in a study of T cell responses to AZD1222 COVID-19 vaccine. Only in-frame clones appear in the TCRdb table, and some are missing; sequencing was by immunoSEQ multiplex PCR. The data show about 120,000 clones, roughly 87% seen once. The sequences come from peripheral blood, collected on day 0 of AZD1222 vaccination. The source is an adult in good health.

V gene TRBV7-2 combines with J gene TRBJ1-2; 7 bases align to TRBD1. The CDR3 runs 16 residues. Losses at the gene ends were 0 bases for V and 5 bases for J; bases not matched to a gene: 9. From germline, CDR1 is SGHTA and CDR2 FQGNSA. CDR3: CASSLALTGRSYGYTF. CDR3 sequence (DNA): TGTGCCAGCAGCTTAGCCCTGACAGGGAGGTCTTATGGCTACACCTTC.

CDR3 loop: CASSLPSYNEQFF. The CDR3 nucleotides are TGTGCCAGCAGCTTACCCTCCTACAATGAGCAGTTCTTC. V usage is TRBV7-9 and J usage is TRBJ2-1; D call uncertain. Germline CDR1 reads SEHNR; CDR2 reads FQNEAQ (reference sequence). The CDR3 totals 13 residues. With 2 bases removed from V and 0 bases from J, the gap between germline ends came to 2 bases.